This is a list of T cell receptor beta chains from one sample in a study of shared T cell receptors in the human thymus. Profiled with immunoSEQ multiplex PCR; TCRdb holds only in-frame clones, not every one. The sample holds about 660,000 clones, roughly 90% seen once. The same sample was also used in a study of human thymus T cells.

Specimen: thymocytes. The receptors stem from a boy less than two years old with a congenital heart defect. The CDR3 runs from the conserved cysteine through the conserved F or W. Each record gives: J gene, D gene, clone size, CDR3 length, V gene, CDR3 protein, CDR3 DNA. A D gene is named only where the DNA matches it firmly. Clone size is not always given. Where it is, it says once, few, many or a class for expanded clones.

TRBJ1-5	.	.	15	TRBV5-6	CASASGSRGGQPQHF	TGTGCCAGCGCGTCCGGATCCAGGGGCGGTCAGCCCCAGCATTTT
TRBJ2-3	.	.	14	TRBV29-1	CSVEAGGSTDTQYF	TGCAGCGTTGAAGCGGGCGGGAGCACAGATACGCAGTATTTT
TRBJ2-1	.	.	15	TRBV5-6	CASSFSPPQGNEQFF	TGTGCCAGCAGCTTTTCGCCCCCCCAGGGCAATGAGCAGTTCTTC
TRBJ1-5	TRBD1	.	14	TRBV25-1	CATRYRGWTQPQHF	TGTGCCACCAGGTACAGGGGCTGGACTCAGCCCCAGCATTTT
TRBJ1-5	TRBD1	.	16	TRBV5-8	CASSPLINRGNQPQHF	TGTGCCAGCAGCCCTTTGATAAACAGGGGGAATCAGCCCCAGCATTTT
TRBJ1-4	.	.	15	TRBV6-5	CASSPTVATNEKLFF	TGTGCCAGCAGCCCCACGGTAGCAACTAATGAAAAACTGTTTTTT
TRBJ2-3	.	.	11	TRBV28	CASVKGDTQYF	TGTGCCAGCGTTAAGGGGGATACGCAGTATTTT
TRBJ1-5	.	.	16	TRBV6-5	CASSYSGAGGNQPQHF	TGTGCCAGCAGTTACTCGGGGGCGGGTGGGAATCAGCCCCAGCATTTT
TRBJ2-7	.	.	16	TRBV5-6	CASSSPPGTPAYEQYF	TGTGCCAGCAGCTCGCCCCCCGGGACTCCCGCCTACGAGCAGTACTTC
TRBJ1-5	.	.	14	TRBV19	CASSPGVSNQPQHF	TGTGCCAGTAGCCCAGGGGTTAGCAATCAGCCCCAGCATTTT
TRBJ2-7	TRBD2	.	19	TRBV5-6	CASSVRGPTSEHLSYEQYF	TGTGCCAGCAGCGTCCGGGGCCCCACTAGCGAACACCTCTCCTACGAGCAGTACTTC
TRBJ2-5	.	.	15	TRBV18	CASSPWRGFQVDQYF	TGTGCCAGCTCACCGTGGCGGGGCTTCCAAGTTGACCAGTACTTC
TRBJ1-5	.	.	15	TRBV5-5	CASSPGGRGGQPQHF	TGTGCCAGCAGCCCTGGGGGGAGGGGTGGTCAGCCCCAGCATTTT
TRBJ1-5	.	.	18	TRBV5-1	CASSPYPTVEGYNQPQHF	TGCGCCAGCAGCCCATACCCGACAGTCGAAGGTTACAATCAGCCCCAGCATTTT
TRBJ1-2	.	.	18	TRBV6-1	CASSATPPYREKSGGYTF	TGTGCCAGCAGTGCCACCCCCCCCTACAGGGAGAAATCAGGTGGCTACACCTTC
TRBJ1-2	TRBD1	.	14	TRBV28	CASSPDRGRDGYTF	TGTGCCAGCAGTCCGGACAGGGGGCGAGATGGCTACACCTTC
TRBJ2-7	.	few	12	TRBV27	CAEPRGVYEQYF	TGTGCCGAACCCAGGGGGGTATACGAGCAGTACTTC
TRBJ2-2	.	.	11	TRBV29-1	CSVGRTGELFF	TGCAGCGTAGGGAGAACCGGGGAGCTGTTTTTT
TRBJ2-1	.	.	19	TRBV4-1	CASSQDSGTRPIPYNEQFF	TGCGCCAGCAGCCAAGATTCGGGGACAAGGCCAATCCCCTACAATGAGCAGTTCTTC
TRBJ2-3	.	few	13	TRBV6-5	CASSPHSTDTQYF	TGTGCCAGCAGCCCCCATAGCACAGATACGCAGTATTTT
TRBJ2-3	.	once	12	TRBV6-6	CASSLLADTQYF	TGTGCCAGCAGCCTACTTGCAGATACGCAGTATTTT
TRBJ2-7	TRBD1	.	16	TRBV18	CASSGSPGQGAKEQYF	TGTGCCAGCTCAGGGTCCCCGGGACAGGGGGCGAAAGAGCAGTACTTC
TRBJ2-7	TRBD2	.	15	TRBV28	CASSNRLAGDYEQYF	TGTGCCAGCAGTAATAGACTAGCGGGGGACTACGAGCAGTACTTC
TRBJ2-6	TRBD1	.	18	TRBV11-2	CASSLYSQGAGGANVLTF	TGTGCCAGCAGCTTGTATAGCCAGGGGGCTGGTGGGGCCAACGTCCTGACTTTC